This T cell receptor beta chain was observed in a study of HIV-infected patients and healthy controls. Notes on the study in general: Diversity differences between study cohorts were not due to their slight age and sex differences. Healthy controls shared more CDR3 sequences between individuals than HIV-infected patients did.

No cell fractionation was done, so the repertoire covers all unsorted peripheral blood T cells. Alpha and beta constant-region primers primed reverse transcription of around 500 ng RNA. Each of the alpha and beta chains got its own library through chain-specific third strand synthesis with indices. All rearrangements within a chain used one primer pair; cDNA molecules carried barcodes. A roughly 21-cycle PCR with P5s and P7 primers followed a short adapter-adding first PCR. TCRdb processed the 5' RACE reads anew with MiXCR; each CDR3 protein has one entry. The table includes some 10,000 distinct CDR3 sequences, 7% to 9% detected once. This clonotype appeared a few times. No antigen is known for it. Germline CDR1 and CDR2: MNHEY and SVGEGT. This CDR3 has 15 residues. V lost 8 bases, J lost 8 bases, and 9 bases stayed unmatched.

What was sequenced was blood. This receptor was taken from an adult in good health. This chain joins TRBV6-2 or TRBV6-3 and TRBJ2-1, with 13 bases aligning to TRBD2. The CDR3 protein is CASVLAGGPIDEQFF. CDR3 bases: TGTGCCAGCGTACTAGCGGGAGGGCCCATCGATGAGCAGTTCTTC.